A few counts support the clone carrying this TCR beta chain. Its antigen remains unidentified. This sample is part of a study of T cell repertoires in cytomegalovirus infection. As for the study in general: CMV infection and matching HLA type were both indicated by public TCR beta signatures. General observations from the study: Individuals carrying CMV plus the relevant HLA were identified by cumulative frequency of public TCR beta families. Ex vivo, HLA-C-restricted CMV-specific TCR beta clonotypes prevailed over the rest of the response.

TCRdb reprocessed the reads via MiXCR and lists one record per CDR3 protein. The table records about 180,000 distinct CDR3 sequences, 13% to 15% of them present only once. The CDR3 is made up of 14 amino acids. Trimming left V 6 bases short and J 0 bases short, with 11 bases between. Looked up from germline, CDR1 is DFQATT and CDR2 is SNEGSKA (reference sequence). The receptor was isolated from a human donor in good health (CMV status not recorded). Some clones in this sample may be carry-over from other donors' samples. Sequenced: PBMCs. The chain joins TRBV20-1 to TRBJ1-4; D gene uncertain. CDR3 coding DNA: TGCAGTGCCGAAGGCGTATCAACTAATGAAAAACTGTTTTTT. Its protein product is CSAEGVSTNEKLFF.